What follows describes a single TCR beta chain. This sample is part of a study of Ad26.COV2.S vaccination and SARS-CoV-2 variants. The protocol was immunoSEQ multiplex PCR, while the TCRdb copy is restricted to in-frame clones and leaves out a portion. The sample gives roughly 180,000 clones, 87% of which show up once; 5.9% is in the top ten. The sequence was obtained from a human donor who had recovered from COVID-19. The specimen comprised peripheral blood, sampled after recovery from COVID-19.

The CDR3 protein is CAGSGNIEQPQHF. The CDR3 DNA reads TGTGCCGGTTCAGGGAATATCGAACAGCCCCAGCATTTT. The chain has TRBV6-5 and TRBJ1-5; D might be TRBD1 (5 bases). Trimming stripped 11 bases from V and 7 bases from J, with 18 bases between. There are 13 residues in the CDR3. Germline loops: CDR1 MNHEY, CDR2 SVGAGI.